At least ten counts were recorded for the clone carrying this T cell receptor (delta chain). Its antigen remains unknown. TCRdb's protein for this DNA is that of a much larger clone and differs from the translation at residue 4, likely a read error; the protein shown is the DNA translation. The CDR3 extends over 19 amino acids. CDR1 and CDR2 from the germline V gene are TVYSNPD and GDNSRS (reference sequence). The ends lost 0 bases at V and 3 bases at J; junction bases unmatched: 22. TCRdb reapplied CATT to the multiplex PCR reads. The repertoire includes around 50,000 delta-chain clones, 1.5% to 2% of them detected once, and around 25% sits in the top ten. The data are from a study of γδ T cells in repeated Plasmodium falciparum infection. As for the study in general: Malian children with intense seasonal malaria exposure were compared with matched Australian children.

Bulk repertoires came from Vgamma9/Vdelta2+ or Vdelta2-negative gammadelta T cells flow-sorted from PBMC. Study-level results: Over time and infection, Vgamma9/Vdelta2+ repertoires remained highly stable and polyclonal.

The sequence was collected from a pool of human donors (malaria-infected and uninfected, not separated). This chain connects TRDV3 to TRDJ1; 7 bases are a match to TRDD3. Sequencing was done on a sample of gamma-delta T cells from blood. The CDR3 protein is CAFRFPYAWGLRSSDKLIF. The DNA of the CDR3 is TGTGCCTTTAGATTCCCCTACGCCTGGGGGCTCCGCTCCTCCGATAAACTCATCTTT.